The next 17 T cell receptor beta chains were all read from a single sample in a study of CD8 T cells in Susac syndrome. Reverse transcription of about 0.45 to 1 ug RNA was performed with random hexamers. MiXCR was run by TCRdb on the immunoSEQ multiplex PCR reads, yielding one entry per CDR3 protein. Among approximately 150,000 distinct CDR3 sequences, about 95% were seen once, and the ten largest hold around 0.12%. Source material: CD4+ T cells from PBMCs. These receptors were collected from a human donor with multiple sclerosis.

The chain employs TRBV7-2 and TRBJ2-7; D gene unclear. V was shortened by 2 bases and J by 5 bases, with 10 bases between the two germline ends. The CDR3 is 13 residues long. CDR1 and CDR2 (germline): SGHTA, FQGNSA. The CDR3 protein is CASSLYGLDEQYF. CDR3 DNA: TGTGCCAGCAGCTTATATGGTCTGGACGAGCAGTACTTC.

The chain links TRBV12-3 or TRBV12-4 to TRBJ1-2, with D unresolved. Trimming pared 2 bases from V and 4 bases from J, leaving 11 bases between. The CDR3 sequence is 14 residues long. CDR3 DNA sequence: TGTGCCAGCAGTTTAACAGAGGCGAGCTATGGCTACACCTTC. This encodes CASSLTEASYGYTF.

J is TRBJ2-7 and V is TRBV5-6; TRBD2 might be the D (7 bases). V was shortened by 2 bases and J by 2 bases, with 11 bases between the two germline ends. The CDR3 length is 14 residues. The germline V gene has CDR1 SGHDT and CDR2 YYEEEE. As DNA, the CDR3 is TGTGCCAGCAGCTTAACAGGGACTACCTACGAGCAGTACTTC. Its protein product is CASSLTGTTYEQYF.

The CDR3 region has the DNA TGTGCCAGCAGCGTAGATCCCCGGGGGCGGGACAATGAGCAGTTCTTC. It encodes CASSVDPRGRDNEQFF. The V call is TRBV9, the J call TRBJ2-1, with D possibly called TRBD1 or TRBD2 (6 bases each). This CDR3 is 16 amino acids long. From germline, CDR1 is SGDLS and CDR2 YYNGEE. The V end lost 0 bases, the J end lost 5 bases, and 15 bases lay between the germline ends.

The rearrangement links TRBV3-1 to TRBJ2-1; perhaps TRBD2 as D (6 bases). V lost 4 bases and J lost 10, with 20 bases in between. This CDR3 comprises 15 residues. Germline CDR1 reads LGHDT; CDR2 reads YNNKEL (reference sequence). CDR3 in DNA: TGTGCCAGCAGCCCCCTGGGACTGGGGAGTTCGGAGCAGTTCTTC. Its translation is CASSPLGLGSSEQFF.

The chain joins TRBV20-1 to TRBJ2-7; D ambiguous. The V gene's germline CDR1 is DFQATT and CDR2 SNEGSKA (reference sequence). Trimming shortened V by 4 bases and J by 1 base, and 8 bases separated the two germline ends. The CDR3 runs to 12 residues. The chain's CDR3 is CSATGPSYEQYF. CDR3 nucleotide sequence: TGCAGTGCTACAGGACCTTCCTACGAGCAGTACTTC.

The chain uses TRBV9 and TRBJ2-5, with 11 nucleotides matching TRBD2. V was clipped by 3 bases and J by 5 bases; unmatched bases: 12. Germline values: CDR1 SGDLS, CDR2 YYNGEE. The CDR3 spans 17 residues. CDR3 nucleotide sequence: TGTGCCAGCAGCGCGGGACTAGCGGACCGACGGGGGGAGACCCAGTACTTC. Protein: CASSAGLADRRGETQYF. Full variable domain (rest looked up from reference TRBV9 and TRBJ2-5): DSGVTQTPKHLITATGQRVTLRCSPRSGDLSVYWYQQSLDQGLQFLIQYYNGEERAKGNILERFSAQQFPDLHSELNLSSLELGDSALYFCASSAGLADRRGETQYFGPGTRLLVL.

J is TRBJ1-1 and V is TRBV29-1; 11 bases are a match to TRBD1. The CDR3 length is 13 residues. The V and J ends lost 6 bases and 4 bases, in that order; junction bases with no gene match: 4. Germline V gives CDR1 SQVTM, CDR2 ANQGSEA. CDR3 residues: CSVGQGASTEAFF. CDR3 sequence (DNA): TGCAGCGTCGGACAGGGGGCGAGCACTGAAGCTTTCTTT.

The chain carries TRBV7-3 and TRBJ2-3; TRBD2 matches at 9 bases. CDR1 and CDR2 (germline): SGHTA, FQGTGA. V lost 3 bases and J lost 0; bases outside the gene matches: 7. The CDR3 has 17 amino acids. CDR3 bases: TGTGCCAGCAGCTTTCAGGCGGGAGGGATTAGCACAGATACGCAGTATTTT. Protein: CASSFQAGGISTDTQYF.

The rearrangement links TRBV30 to TRBJ1-1; D possibly corresponds to TRBD1 (5 bases). From germline, CDR1 is GTSNPN and CDR2 SVGIG (reference sequence). V lost 2 bases and J 1 base, leaving 11 bases between the germline ends. The CDR3 has 14 amino acids. The CDR3 is CAWSPGTPNTEAFF. The CDR3 DNA follows: TGTGCCTGGAGTCCGGGGACGCCGAACACTGAAGCTTTCTTT.

This chain connects TRBV6-5 to TRBJ1-1; a possible D gene is TRBD1 (5 bases). Trimming took 0 bases from V and 2 from J, leaving 13 bases between them. The germline CDR1 and CDR2 sequences are MNHEY and SVGAGI. The CDR3 consists of 16 residues. CDR3 protein: CASSYSILGGNTEAFF. The CDR3 region has the DNA TGTGCCAGCAGTTACTCGATACTGGGGGGAAACACTGAAGCTTTCTTT.

This clonotype was counted only a few times. The chain has TRBV29-1 and TRBJ2-1; D not certain. Germline V CDR1 and CDR2: SQVTM, ANQGSEA. The CDR3 runs 10 residues. V lost 7 bases, J lost 5 bases, and 6 bases lay in between. CDR3 sequence reads: CSAANNEQFF. As DNA, the CDR3 is TGCAGCGCCGCGAACAATGAGCAGTTCTTC.

The chain uses TRBV20-1 and TRBJ1-5; TRBD1 aligns across 10 bases. Trimming at V came to 6 bases and at J to 3 bases, leaving 8 bases not matched to a gene. The CDR3 covers 15 residues. CDR1 is DFQATT and CDR2 is SNEGSKA in the germline V gene (reference sequence). CDR3 protein: CSAMPGTGDNQPQHF. The CDR3 DNA is TGCAGTGCCATGCCCGGGACAGGGGACAATCAGCCCCAGCATTTT.

This chain links TRBV9 with TRBJ1-1, with TRBD1 identical over 11 bases. The J segment lost 8 bases and the V segment lost 4 bases, leaving 7 bases of the junction unmatched. CDR1 is SGDLS and CDR2 is YYNGEE in the germline V gene. The CDR3 sequence is 14 residues long. CDR3 sequence (DNA): TGTGCCAGCAGCACTCACGGGACAGGGGGAGAAGCTTTCTTT. As protein: CASSTHGTGGEAFF.

This clonotype has only one observation. The chain joins TRBV15 to TRBJ2-1, with D possibly TRBD2 on 6 matching bases. Per germline, CDR1 LNHNV and CDR2 YYDKDF (reference sequence). Trimming pared 7 bases from V and 12 bases from J, leaving 22 bases between. The CDR3 extends over 14 amino acids. The CDR3 DNA follows: TGTGCCACCAACCCGGAGGGGCTGCCGAGTAGGCAGTTCTTC. Amino acids: CATNPEGLPSRQFF.

The chain has TRBV7-9 and TRBJ1-1; weak D call: TRBD1 (5 bases). Trimming cost V 5 bases and J 4 bases, with 14 bases left between them. Per the germline V gene, CDR1 is SEHNR and CDR2 is FQNEAQ (reference sequence). There are 14 residues in the CDR3. The CDR3 loop reads CASSPSGGGTEAFF. In nucleotides, the CDR3 is TGTGCCAGCAGCCCGTCCGGTGGGGGCACTGAAGCTTTCTTT.

This rearrangement joins TRBV6-5 to TRBJ1-1, with D hard to call. The CDR3 totals 12 residues. CDR1 and CDR2 from the germline V gene are MNHEY and SVGAGI. Deletions cut 5 bases from V and 2 bases from J, with 6 bases between. The CDR3 DNA reads as TGTGCCAGCAGTACCTCAAACACTGAAGCTTTCTTT. It translates to CASSTSNTEAFF.